This TCR beta chain was recovered during a study of OX40 agonist ivuxolimab in advanced cancers. The overall study: It was ivuxolimab, an agonistic anti-OX40 (CD134) antibody, that patients were treated with. Earlier treatment with anti-PD-1, anti-PD-L1 or anti-CTLA-4 was permitted, and 35% to 40% had received some. Ivuxolimab was administered intravenously to patients at 0.01 to 10 mg/kg every 2 weeks. Regarding the study as a whole: Circulating CD4+ and CD8+ T cells showed clonal expansion by week 6 at 0.1 to 3.0 mg/kg.

Assay used: immunoSEQ multiplex PCR; TCRdb lists only in-frame clones, some missing. This table holds tens of thousands of clones, approximately 90% found once. Unmatched junction bases numbered 3, after V lost 2 bases and J lost 2 bases. CDR1 is MDHEN, CDR2 SYDVKM, per germline. The length of the CDR3 is 14 residues. As concerns this clone: Its matching antigen is unknown.

The specimen was CD4+ or CD8+ T cells sorted from blood, collected in a trial of the OX40 agonist ivuxolimab. This chain links TRBV28 with TRBJ2-7; 7 bases fit TRBD1. The receptor was derived from an adult with an advanced solid tumor such as melanoma, head and neck, liver or kidney cancer. The CDR3 coding sequence is TGTGCCAGCAGTTTAGTAACAGGGGCCTACGAGCAGTACTTC. Translating gives CASSLVTGAYEQYF.